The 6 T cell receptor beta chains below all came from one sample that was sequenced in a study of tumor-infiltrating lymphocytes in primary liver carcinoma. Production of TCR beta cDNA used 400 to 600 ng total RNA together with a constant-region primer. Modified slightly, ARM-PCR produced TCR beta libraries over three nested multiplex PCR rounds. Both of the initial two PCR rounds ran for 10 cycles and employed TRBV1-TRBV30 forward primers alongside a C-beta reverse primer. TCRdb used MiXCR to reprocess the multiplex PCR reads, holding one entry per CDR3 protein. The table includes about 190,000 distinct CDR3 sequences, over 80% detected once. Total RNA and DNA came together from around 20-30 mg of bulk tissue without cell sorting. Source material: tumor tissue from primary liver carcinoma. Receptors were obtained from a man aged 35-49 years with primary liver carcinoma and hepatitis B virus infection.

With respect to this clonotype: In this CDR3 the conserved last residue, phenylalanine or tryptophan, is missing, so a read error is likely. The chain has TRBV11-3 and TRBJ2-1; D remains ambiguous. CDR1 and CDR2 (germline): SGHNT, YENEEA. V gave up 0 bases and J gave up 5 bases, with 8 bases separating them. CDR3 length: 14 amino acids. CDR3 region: CASSLDVSNNEQFP. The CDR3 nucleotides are TGTGCCAGCAGCTTAGACGTCTCGAACAATGAGCAGTTCCCC.

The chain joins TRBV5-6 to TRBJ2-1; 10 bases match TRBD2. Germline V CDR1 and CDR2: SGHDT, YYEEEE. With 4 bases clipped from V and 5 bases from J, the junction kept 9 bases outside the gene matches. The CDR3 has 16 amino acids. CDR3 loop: CASSESGSGRDNEQFF. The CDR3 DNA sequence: TGTGCCAGCAGCGAGTCTGGGAGCGGGAGGGACAATGAGCAGTTCTTC.

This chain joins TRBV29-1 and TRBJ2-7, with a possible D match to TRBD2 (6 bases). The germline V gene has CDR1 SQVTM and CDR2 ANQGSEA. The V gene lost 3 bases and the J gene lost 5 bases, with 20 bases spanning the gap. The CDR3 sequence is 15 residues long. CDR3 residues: CSVEEWDGGIDEQYF. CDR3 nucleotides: TGCAGCGTTGAGGAATGGGACGGGGGAATAGACGAGCAGTACTTC.

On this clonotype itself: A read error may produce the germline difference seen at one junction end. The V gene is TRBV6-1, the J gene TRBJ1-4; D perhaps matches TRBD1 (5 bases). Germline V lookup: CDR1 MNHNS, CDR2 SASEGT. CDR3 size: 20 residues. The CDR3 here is CASNAFLFGAAHTANVKLFF. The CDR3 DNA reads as TGTGCCAGCAATGCGTTTCTTTTCGGGGCAGCACATACTGCTAATGTAAAACTGTTTTTT.

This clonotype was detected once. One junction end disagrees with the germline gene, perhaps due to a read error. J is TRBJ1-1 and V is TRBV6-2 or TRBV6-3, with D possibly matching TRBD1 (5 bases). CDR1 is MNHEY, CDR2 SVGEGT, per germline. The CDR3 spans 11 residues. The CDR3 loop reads CACSGGAGAFF. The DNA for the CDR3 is TGTGCCTGCAGTGGGGGAGCAGGAGCTTTCTTT.

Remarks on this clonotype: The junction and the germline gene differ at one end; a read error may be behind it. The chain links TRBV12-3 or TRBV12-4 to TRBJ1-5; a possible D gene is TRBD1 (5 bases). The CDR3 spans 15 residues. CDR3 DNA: TGTGCGAGTACGCGGGGCACCGCAATAAATCAGCCCCATCATTTT. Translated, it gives CASTRGTAINQPHHF.